This record concerns one TCR beta chain sequence. A much larger clone lies a single base off, so this may be a read error. These data come from a study of molecular identifiers for immune sequencing clone quantification. MiXCR was run by TCRdb on the PCR reads, yielding one entry per CDR3 protein. The sample yields about 320,000 distinct CDR3 sequences, roughly a quarter seen once. Per germline, CDR1 GTSNPN and CDR2 SVGIG (reference sequence). This CDR3 is built from 13 residues. The material sequenced was naive CD8+ T cells from blood, with Jurkat cell RNA spiked in. Indicated subset: FACS-sorted CD8+CD4-CCR7+CD45RA+ naive T cells. This TCR came from a human donor in good health. Some libraries in this study had Jurkat cell RNA spiked in. The chain recombines TRBV30 with TRBJ1-1, with TRBD1 as a possible D gene (6 bases). The chain's CDR3 is CAWSVGGNTEAYF. CDR3 in DNA: TGTGCCTGGAGTGTAGGGGGAAACACTGAAGCTTACTTT.